The 20 T cell receptor beta chains presented below share a single source sample, sequenced in a study of blood T cell repertoires in COVID-19. Generated by immunoSEQ multiplex PCR, the TCRdb table keeps only in-frame clones and is missing some. The top ten hold under 3.5% of the sample, which has about 180,000 clones, approximately 85% seen once. Sequenced input: peripheral blood. Receptors were obtained from a man in his fifties or sixties with acute or convalescent COVID-19.

This chain links TRBV14 with TRBJ1-5, with 12 bases lining up with TRBD1. Germline trimming cut 4 bases from V and 7 bases from J; bases unmatched to any gene: 23. The germline gives CDR1 SGHDN, CDR2 FVKESK. There are 21 residues in the CDR3. The CDR3 region is CASSLTTSGTGGWWGRQPQHF. The CDR3 bases are TGTGCCAGCAGCCTCACGACGTCCGGGACAGGGGGCTGGTGGGGAAGGCAGCCCCAGCATTTT.

The chain is built from TRBV7-3 and TRBJ2-5; TRBD1 is a possible D gene (6 bases). Germline V lookup: CDR1 SGHTA, CDR2 FQGTGA. CDR3 length: 14 residues. Trimming cost V 5 bases and J 5 bases, with 15 bases left between them. The CDR3 here is CASSRGGSFETQYF. CDR3 in DNA: TGTGCCAGCAGCCGAGGGGGATCGTTCGAGACCCAGTACTTC.

The V and J genes are TRBV2 and TRBJ1-1; D might be TRBD1 (5 bases). The CDR3 extends over 11 amino acids. Germline V CDR1 and CDR2: SNHLY, FYNNEI. The germline V and J ends were trimmed by 6 bases and 5 bases, with 7 bases remaining between them. The CDR3 nucleotides are TGTGCCAGCAGCGGGGGGACTGAAGCTTTCTTT. Protein product: CASSGGTEAFF. The whole variable domain, remainder taken from reference TRBV2 and TRBJ1-1, is EPEVTQTPSHQVTQMGQEVILRCVPISNHLYFYWYRQILGQKVEFLVSFYNNEISEKSEIFDDQFSVERPDGSNFTLKIRSTKLEDSAMYFCASSGGTEAFFGQGTRLTVV.

This clone was detected only once. The chain joins TRBV30 to TRBJ2-1, with 7 bases aligning to TRBD2. This CDR3 has 15 residues. V gave up 5 bases and J gave up 7 bases; unmatched junction bases: 14. CDR1 GTSNPN and CDR2 SVGIG come from the germline V gene (reference sequence). The CDR3 bases are TGTGCCTGGGCCCATGCTAGCGGAATAAAAAATGAGCAGTTCTTC. This sequence encodes CAWAHASGIKNEQFF.

This clone has only a few counts. The V and J genes are TRBV4-2 and TRBJ2-5, with D possibly TRBD1 on 5 matching bases. The CDR3 is 13 residues long. Trimming left V 5 bases short and J 5 bases short, with 12 bases between. CDR1 and CDR2 (germline): LGHNA, YNFKEQ. CDR3 in DNA: TGTGCCAGCAGCGGTAGGACATTCGAGACCCAGTACTTC. Translation: CASSGRTFETQYF.

This clone was found many times. The chain is built from TRBV6-2 or TRBV6-3 and TRBJ2-5; 13 bases align to TRBD2. The V and J ends lost 6 bases and 4 bases, in that order; junction bases with no gene match: 5. The CDR3 covers 15 residues. Germline assignment: CDR1 MNHEY and CDR2 SVGEGT. The CDR3 region is CASSSGTSGIETQYF. CDR3 DNA sequence: TGTGCCAGCAGCTCCGGGACTAGCGGGATAGAGACCCAGTACTTC.

J is TRBJ2-2 and V is TRBV25-1; weak D call: TRBD2 (5 bases). V shed 5 bases and J shed 2 bases, with 9 bases lying between them. The CDR3 is 14 amino acids. Germline V gives CDR1 MGHDK, CDR2 SYGVNS. DNA of the CDR3: TGTGCCAGCAGTCGTACGGGAAACACCGGGGAGCTGTTTTTT. Its translation: CASSRTGNTGELFF.

This rearrangement joins TRBV4-1 to TRBJ2-1; 10 nucleotides agree with TRBD2. V dropped 4 bases and J dropped 0; count of bases not matched to a gene: 6. Germline-derived CDR1 and CDR2 are MGHRA and YSYEKL. The CDR3 runs to 17 residues. The CDR3 region is CASSPRTSGSSYNEQFF. Written as DNA, the CDR3 is TGCGCCAGCAGCCCACGGACTAGCGGAAGCTCCTACAATGAGCAGTTCTTC.

This chain connects TRBV29-1 to TRBJ2-7, with a tentative D call TRBD1 (6 bases). The germline CDR1 and CDR2 sequences are SQVTM and ANQGSEA. There are 12 residues in the CDR3. The V and J ends lost 3 bases and 6 bases respectively, with 12 bases between them. DNA of the CDR3: TGCAGCGTTGACAGGGGCATCGGCGAGCAGTACTTC. Translated, it gives CSVDRGIGEQYF.

The V call is TRBV7-6, the J call TRBJ2-7; 9 positions agree with TRBD2. This CDR3 comprises 15 residues. J gave up 2 bases and V 2 bases, and 4 bases lay outside the gene matches. Per germline, CDR1 SGHVS and CDR2 FNYEAQ. DNA of the CDR3: TGTGCCAGCAGCTTATCCGCTAGCGGGACCTACGAGCAGTACTTC. Its protein is CASSLSASGTYEQYF.

The chain joins TRBV27 to TRBJ1-1; 9 bases align to TRBD1. Germline V lookup: CDR1 MNHEY, CDR2 SMNVEV (reference sequence). The junction had 9 bases not matched to a gene; V was cut back by 6 bases and J by 1 base. This CDR3 region has 16 residues. CDR3 amino acids: CASRSRDRESNTEAFF. CDR3 bases: TGTGCCAGCAGGTCCCGGGACAGGGAATCGAACACTGAAGCTTTCTTT.

This chain joins TRBV19 and TRBJ2-2, with 8 bases aligning to TRBD1. CDR1 is LNHDA and CDR2 is SQIVND in the germline V gene (reference sequence). There are 14 residues in the CDR3. V gave up 3 bases and J gave up 7 bases; unmatched junction bases: 4. This chain's CDR3 is CASSIRGLGGELFF. As DNA, the CDR3 is TGTGCCAGTAGTATCAGGGGGCTTGGCGGGGAGCTGTTTTTT.

CDR3 DNA: TGCGCCAGCAGCTTGGACGGGGGAGTGGCAGATACGCAGTATTTT. This gives the protein CASSLDGGVADTQYF. The chain uses TRBV5-1 and TRBJ2-3; D may be TRBD2 (6 bases). The CDR3 is 15 residues long. The ends were cut back, 0 bases at V and 4 bases at J, with 12 bases in the middle. CDR1 is SGHRS and CDR2 is YFSETQ in the germline V gene.

The genes are TRBV9 and TRBJ1-3, with D possibly matching TRBD1 (5 bases). The CDR3 spans 16 residues. Trimming removed 3 bases at V and 1 base at J, with 14 bases between. Per germline, CDR1 SGDLS and CDR2 YYNGEE. CDR3 DNA sequence: TGTGCCAGCAGCGATCCGGGACTGGCTTCTGGAAACACCATATATTTT. The encoded protein is CASSDPGLASGNTIYF. Using reference TRBV9 and TRBJ1-3 for the parts outside the CDR3, the full variable domain is DSGVTQTPKHLITATGQRVTLRCSPRSGDLSVYWYQQSLDQGLQFLIQYYNGEERAKGNILERFSAQQFPDLHSELNLSSLELGDSALYFCASSDPGLASGNTIYFGEGSWLTVV.

The chain is built from TRBV28 and TRBJ2-2, with TRBD2 identical over 11 bases. Germline lookup yields CDR1 MDHEN and CDR2 SYDVKM. The junction had 15 bases not matched to a gene; V was cut back by 7 bases and J by 8 bases. The CDR3 contains 17 residues. This CDR3 is CASTSSPVLAGAGELFF. The CDR3 DNA reads TGTGCCAGCACCTCCTCCCCCGTACTAGCGGGGGCTGGGGAGCTGTTTTTT.

The J gene is TRBJ1-2, the V gene TRBV5-4, with TRBD1 identical over 7 bases. The CDR3 runs to 16 residues. Germline V gene sequence: CDR1 SGHNT, CDR2 YYREEE (reference sequence). V lost 1 base and J lost 0; bases outside the gene matches: 6. DNA of the CDR3: TGTGCCAGCAGCTTGAAGCAGGGGGGTACTAACTATGGCTACACCTTC. This gives the protein CASSLKQGGTNYGYTF.

The CDR3 coding sequence is TGTGCCAGCAGCTTCGGGACCGGGACAACCTACGAGCAGTACTTC. Protein: CASSFGTGTTYEQYF. The V gene is TRBV7-9, the J gene TRBJ2-7, with D possibly being TRBD1 (6 bases). The V end lost 3 bases, the J end lost 2 bases, and 14 bases lay between the germline ends. This CDR3 is 15 amino acids long. Per the germline V gene, CDR1 is SEHNR and CDR2 is FQNEAQ (reference sequence).

The chain joins TRBV28 to TRBJ2-7, with 15 bases aligning to TRBD2. Germline V gene lookup returns CDR1 MDHEN and CDR2 SYDVKM. V trimming: 6 bases; J trimming: 6 bases; junction bases outside the gene matches: 9. The CDR3 extends over 16 amino acids. The CDR3 DNA sequence: TGTGCCAGCAGACGCGGACTAGCGGGAGGGTGGGCCGAGCAGTACTTC. Translation gives CASRRGLAGGWAEQYF.

This clone showed up just once. The rearrangement joins TRBV5-1 to TRBJ2-7, with 7 bases matching TRBD1. The CDR3 length is 12 residues. V lost 2 bases and J lost 6; bases outside the gene matches: 2. Germline CDR1 SGHRS, CDR2 YFSETQ. The CDR3 nucleotides read TGCGCCAGCAGCTTAACAGGGGTCGAGCAGTACTTC. Translation gives CASSLTGVEQYF.

V usage is TRBV28 and J usage is TRBJ1-4, with 7 bases aligning to TRBD1. CDR1 and CDR2 from the germline V gene are MDHEN and SYDVKM. The CDR3 sequence is 15 residues long. V was pared by 6 bases and J by 10 bases, with 14 bases of the junction left unmatched. The CDR3 is CASSPPLGQVLKLFF. The CDR3 DNA follows: TGTGCCAGCAGCCCGCCCCTAGGACAGGTTCTAAAACTGTTTTTT.